What follows are 15 T cell receptor beta chains derived from one specimen sequenced in a study of neurological immune-mediated disorders. TCRdb re-derived calls from the 5' RACE reads in MiXCR, one entry per CDR3 protein. This sample has about 84,000 distinct CDR3 sequences; around 4.5% occur once, and the top ten carry about 5.7%. Time point meaning: longitudinal time-point 3. The sample was PBMCs. These receptors all come from a woman aged 55 to 70 with multiple sclerosis.

This clonotype was seen repeatedly, ten times or more. The chain links TRBV29-1 to TRBJ1-2, with 8 bases identical to TRBD1. This CDR3 has 15 residues. Germline V gene data show CDR1 as SQVTM and CDR2 as ANQGSEA. V lost 3 bases to trimming and J lost 5 bases; unmatched junction nucleotides: 11. The CDR3 DNA sequence: TGCAGCGTTGATTTATCAGGGGGCGGTGGTTATGGCTACACCTTC. It encodes CSVDLSGGGGYGYTF.

This clonotype was observed many times. This rearrangement joins TRBV20-1 to TRBJ2-3; TRBD2 matches at 9 bases. The germline CDR1 and CDR2 sequences are DFQATT and SNEGSKA (reference sequence). V lost 6 bases to trimming and J lost 0 bases; unmatched junction nucleotides: 10. CDR3 length equals 16 residues. The CDR3: CSAPSRLAGSTDTQYF. The CDR3 DNA is TGCAGTGCGCCAAGCAGGCTAGCGGGGAGCACAGATACGCAGTATTTT.

This clonotype was counted at least ten times. This chain joins TRBV20-1 and TRBJ2-1; D is unresolved. This CDR3 contains 13 residues. The germline CDR1 and CDR2 sequences are DFQATT and SNEGSKA (reference sequence). With 0 bases removed from V and 9 bases from J, the gap between germline ends came to 12 bases. The CDR3 region is CSARDVVAGEQFF. Written as DNA, the CDR3 is TGCAGTGCTAGAGATGTGGTAGCCGGTGAGCAGTTCTTC.

This clonotype appeared many times. The rearrangement uses TRBV12-3 or TRBV12-4 and TRBJ1-2; tentative D call: TRBD1 (6 bases). With 6 bases removed from V and 3 bases from J, the gap between germline ends came to 17 bases. The CDR3 loop spans 15 amino acids. The CDR3 coding sequence is TGTGCCAGCAGCCCGGAGGGGGGCGCGTACTATGGCTACACCTTC. Translated, it gives CASSPEGGAYYGYTF.

In its sample, this clonotype was seen many times. This chain uses TRBV7-9 with TRBJ1-5; 7 bases are shared with TRBD1. This CDR3 spans 12 amino acids. Per germline, CDR1 SEHNR and CDR2 FQNEAQ (reference sequence). Trimming at V came to 8 bases and at J to 3 bases, leaving 1 base not matched to a gene. The CDR3 sequence: CASGTDNQPQHF. In DNA form, the CDR3 reads TGTGCCAGCGGGACAGACAATCAGCCCCAGCATTTT.

This clonotype was recorded at least ten times. The rearrangement uses TRBV7-6 and TRBJ1-5, with TRBD1 matching over 9 bases. J gave up 3 bases and V 1 base, and 4 bases lay outside the gene matches. The CDR3 has 16 residues. Germline CDR1 SGHVS, CDR2 FNYEAQ. The CDR3 is CASSLGTGEPNQPQHF. The CDR3, as DNA: TGTGCCAGCAGCTTAGGGACAGGGGAACCCAATCAGCCCCAGCATTTT.

This clonotype was seen ten or more times. The CDR3 here is CASNLIDRGTEAFF. The DNA for the CDR3 is TGCGCCAGCAACTTAATTGACAGGGGCACTGAAGCTTTCTTT. The chain combines TRBV5-1 with TRBJ1-1; 8 nucleotides align to TRBD1. CDR3 size: 14 residues. CDR1 and CDR2 from the germline V gene are SGHRS and YFSETQ. The J segment lost 4 bases and the V segment lost 6 bases, leaving 8 bases of the junction unmatched. The full variable domain, its missing parts supplied by reference TRBV5-1 and TRBJ1-1, is KAGVTQTPRYLIKTRGQQVTLSCSPISGHRSVSWYQQTPGQGLQFLFEYFSETQRNKGNFPGRFSGRQFSNSRSEMNVSTLELGDSALYLCASNLIDRGTEAFFGQGTRLTVV.

This clonotype has ten or more counts. The CDR3 protein is CASSLSGGGANVLTF. The CDR3 nucleotides read TGTGCCAGCAGCTTATCAGGCGGTGGGGCCAACGTCCTGACTTTC. The rearrangement joins TRBV7-9 to TRBJ2-6; D gene unclear. The CDR3 loop spans 15 amino acids. V lost 2 bases and J 3 bases, leaving 8 bases between the germline ends. Germline loops: CDR1 SEHNR, CDR2 FQNEAQ (reference sequence). The entire variable domain, with the rest obtained from reference TRBV7-9 and TRBJ2-6, is as follows: DTGVSQNPRHKITKRGQNVTFRCDPISEHNRLYWYRQTLGQGPEFLTYFQNEAQLEKSRLLSDRFSAERPKGSFSTLEIQRTEQGDSAMYLCASSLSGGGANVLTFGAGSRLTVL.

The sample holds many counts of this clonotype. V and J are TRBV7-8 and TRBJ1-4, with 11 bases identical to TRBD1. V lost 0 bases and J lost 8; bases outside the gene matches: 2. The CDR3 has 15 residues. CDR1 and CDR2 from the germline V gene are SGHVS and FQNEAQ. The CDR3 sequence: CASSLAGTGGEKLFF. The DNA for the CDR3 is TGTGCCAGCAGCTTAGCGGGGACAGGGGGAGAAAAACTGTTTTTT.

This clonotype came up many times. The chain uses TRBV5-1 and TRBJ2-7; TRBD2 aligns across 11 bases. CDR1 is SGHRS, CDR2 YFSETQ, per germline. This CDR3 is built from 15 residues. With 3 bases clipped from V and 3 bases from J, the junction kept 5 bases outside the gene matches. CDR3 DNA sequence: TGCGCCAGCAGCTCTAGCGGGGGGAGAGTCTACGAGCAGTACTTC. Protein sequence: CASSSSGGRVYEQYF.

J is TRBJ2-1 and V is TRBV20-1; D might be TRBD1 or TRBD2, each matching 6 bases. V lost 7 bases, J lost 0 bases, and 16 bases lay in between. Germline-derived CDR1 and CDR2 are DFQATT and SNEGSKA (reference sequence). This CDR3 has 15 residues. CDR3 DNA: TGCAGTGGGAATGACGGGGGCCTCTCCTACAATGAGCAGTTCTTC. It translates to CSGNDGGLSYNEQFF.

Turning to this clonotype: An end of the junction does not agree with germline; a read error may underlie this. In nucleotides, the CDR3 is TGCGCCAGCAGCTTAATTCGGGTCCAAGGGACCCAGTACTTC. Translated, it gives CASSLIRVQGTQYF. The chain links TRBV5-1 to TRBJ2-5; D uncertain. The CDR3 runs 14 residues. Germline CDR1 is SGHRS and CDR2 is YFSETQ.

This clonotype occurred many times. The chain joins TRBV2 to TRBJ2-5; TRBD2 agrees at 10 bases. The CDR3 is made up of 16 amino acids. Per germline, CDR1 SNHLY and CDR2 FYNNEI. The J segment lost 10 bases and the V segment lost 2 bases, leaving 13 bases of the junction unmatched. CDR3 bases: TGTGCCAGCAGTGAAAGCAAGCGGGGGGGCACTCTGGACCAGTACTTC. This sequence encodes CASSESKRGGTLDQYF.

This clonotype was seen repeatedly, ten times or more. CDR3 DNA: TGTGCCAGCAGTTCCGGACTAGCGGGGAGCAATGAGCAGTTCTTC. Residues: CASSSGLAGSNEQFF. The chain recombines TRBV12-3 or TRBV12-4 with TRBJ2-1, with 12 bases identical to TRBD2. With V trimmed by 4 bases and J by 6 bases, 4 bases remained unmatched. The length of the CDR3 is 15 residues.

Many counts were recorded for this clonotype. V gene TRBV9 combines with J gene TRBJ1-1; 8 positions agree with TRBD1. The V segment lost 3 bases and the J segment 4 bases; nucleotides outside the gene matches: 20. Germline V CDR1 and CDR2: SGDLS, YYNGEE. The CDR3 loop spans 19 amino acids. CDR3 protein: CASSAGADRAERLGTEAFF. CDR3 bases: TGTGCCAGCAGCGCTGGGGCGGACAGGGCCGAGAGATTGGGCACTGAAGCTTTCTTT.